This T cell receptor (beta chain) was sequenced during a study of T cell repertoires in cytomegalovirus infection. The overall study: Evidence of both CMV infection and a matching HLA type came from public TCR beta signatures.

Germline V CDR1 and CDR2: MNHEY, SVGAGI. V was shortened by 2 bases and J by 6 bases, with 11 bases between the two germline ends. The CDR3 is 14 amino acids. TCRdb re-analysed the reads in MiXCR, keeping a single row per CDR3 protein. In the table there are about 400,000 distinct CDR3 sequences, 34% of which are singletons. About this clonotype: Its antigen remains unidentified.

J is TRBJ2-1 and V is TRBV6-5; maybe TRBD1 (5 bases). The receptor was isolated from a human donor in good health (CMV status not recorded). Some clones in this sample may be carry-over from other donors' samples. Here the sequenced sample was cultured PBMCs, taken from culture after CMV antigen stimulation. This chain's CDR3 is CASSYRQGVNEQFF. CDR3 in DNA: TGTGCCAGCAGTTACCGTCAGGGCGTCAATGAGCAGTTCTTC.